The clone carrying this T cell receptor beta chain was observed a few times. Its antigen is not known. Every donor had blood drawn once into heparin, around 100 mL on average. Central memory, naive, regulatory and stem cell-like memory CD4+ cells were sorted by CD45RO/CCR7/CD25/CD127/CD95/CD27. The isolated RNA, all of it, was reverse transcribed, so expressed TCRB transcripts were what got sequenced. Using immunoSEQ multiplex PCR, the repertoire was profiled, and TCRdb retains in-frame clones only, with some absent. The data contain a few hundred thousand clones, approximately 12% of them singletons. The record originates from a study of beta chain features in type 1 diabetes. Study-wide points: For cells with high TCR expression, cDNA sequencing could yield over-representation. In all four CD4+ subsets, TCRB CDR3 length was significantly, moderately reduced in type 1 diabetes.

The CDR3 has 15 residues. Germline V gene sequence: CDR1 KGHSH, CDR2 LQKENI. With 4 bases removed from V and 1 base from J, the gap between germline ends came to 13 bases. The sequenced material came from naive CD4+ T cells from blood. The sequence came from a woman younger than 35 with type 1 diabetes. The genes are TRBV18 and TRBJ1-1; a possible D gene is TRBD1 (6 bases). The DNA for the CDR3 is TGTGCCAGCTCACTAGGACAGAAACAGAACACTGAAGCTTTCTTT. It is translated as CASSLGQKQNTEAFF.